A selection of T cell receptor beta chains follows, all from one sample in a study of OX40 agonist ivuxolimab in advanced cancers. This table comes from immunoSEQ multiplex PCR, and its TCRdb copy is limited to in-frame clones, with some not included. The sample contains roughly 35,000 clones, about 90% of which appear only once. This specimen was CD4+ or CD8+ T cells sorted from blood, taken in a trial of the OX40 agonist ivuxolimab. These receptors all stem from an adult with an advanced solid tumor such as melanoma, head and neck, liver or kidney cancer. CDR3s include the opening cysteine and the closing phenylalanine or tryptophan. The D gene is left open where the match is weak. Part of the rows lack a size; the others show once, few, many or a class for expanded clones.

clone size: .
V gene: TRBV28
J gene: TRBJ1-1
D gene: TRBD1
CDR3 protein: CASSFIGQGRDTEAFF
CDR3 DNA: TGTGCCAGCAGTTTTATTGGACAGGGGAGGGACACTGAAGCTTTCTTT

clone size: .
V gene: TRBV4-1
J gene: TRBJ2-5
D gene: TRBD2
CDR3 protein: CASGLAGGRGQETQYF
CDR3 DNA: TGCGCCAGCGGGCTAGCGGGAGGCCGGGGGCAAGAGACCCAGTACTTC

clone size: .
V gene: TRBV27
J gene: TRBJ2-7
D gene: TRBD1
CDR3 protein: CASSLWGTGYYEQYF
CDR3 DNA: TGTGCCAGCAGTTTATGGGGGACAGGGTACTACGAGCAGTACTTC

clone size: .
V gene: TRBV7-2
J gene: TRBJ2-1
D gene: .
CDR3 protein: CASSFRGPTEQFF
CDR3 DNA: TGTGCCAGCAGCTTTCGGGGACCCACTGAGCAGTTCTTC

clone size: .
V gene: TRBV11-2
J gene: TRBJ2-1
D gene: TRBD2
CDR3 protein: CASSLVAGVFNEQFF
CDR3 DNA: TGTGCCAGCAGCTTAGTAGCGGGAGTCTTCAATGAGCAGTTCTTC

clone size: once
V gene: TRBV5-4
J gene: TRBJ1-1
D gene: .
CDR3 protein: CASGLEGLGTEAFF
CDR3 DNA: TGTGCCAGCGGTCTAGAGGGCCTGGGCACTGAAGCTTTCTTT

clone size: .
V gene: TRBV13
J gene: TRBJ2-2
D gene: .
CDR3 protein: CASSLMGDTGELFF
CDR3 DNA: TGTGCCAGCAGCTTAATGGGAGATACCGGGGAGCTGTTTTTT

clone size: .
V gene: TRBV4-1
J gene: TRBJ2-7
D gene: TRBD2
CDR3 protein: CASSFTGTSPYEQYF
CDR3 DNA: TGCGCCAGCAGCTTCACCGGGACTAGTCCCTACGAGCAGTACTTC

clone size: .
V gene: TRBV6-1
J gene: TRBJ2-7
D gene: TRBD2
CDR3 protein: CASSRTSVPYEQYF
CDR3 DNA: TGTGCCAGCAGTCGGACTAGTGTACCCTACGAGCAGTACTTC

clone size: .
V gene: TRBV13
J gene: TRBJ2-7
D gene: .
CDR3 protein: CASSFTKGTNYEQYF
CDR3 DNA: TGTGCCAGCAGCTTCACAAAGGGGACCAACTACGAGCAGTACTTC

clone size: .
V gene: TRBV19
J gene: TRBJ1-1
D gene: .
CDR3 protein: CASSIVLNTEAFF
CDR3 DNA: TGTGCCAGTAGTATCGTTCTGAACACTGAAGCTTTCTTT

clone size: once
V gene: TRBV27
J gene: TRBJ2-7
D gene: .
CDR3 protein: CASSLSWTTSSYEQYF
CDR3 DNA: TGTGCCAGCAGTTTATCTTGGACAACCAGCTCCTACGAGCAGTACTTC

clone size: .
V gene: TRBV14
J gene: TRBJ1-1
D gene: .
CDR3 protein: CASSPGWTEAFF
CDR3 DNA: TGTGCCAGCAGCCCGGGGTGGACTGAAGCCTTCTTT

clone size: .
V gene: TRBV28
J gene: TRBJ2-5
D gene: .
CDR3 protein: CASSLGAEYQETQYF
CDR3 DNA: TGTGCCAGCAGTTTAGGGGCGGAGTACCAAGAGACCCAGTACTTC

clone size: .
V gene: TRBV4-1
J gene: TRBJ2-5
D gene: TRBD1
CDR3 protein: CASSQPHRGQETQYF
CDR3 DNA: TGCGCCAGCAGCCAACCCCACAGGGGGCAAGAGACCCAGTACTTC

clone size: .
V gene: TRBV19
J gene: TRBJ2-7
D gene: .
CDR3 protein: CASSTHYEQYF
CDR3 DNA: TGTGCCAGTAGTACTCATTACGAGCAGTACTTC

clone size: .
V gene: TRBV28
J gene: TRBJ2-5
D gene: .
CDR3 protein: CASILSTGPTGRPGETQYF
CDR3 DNA: TGTGCCAGCATATTATCGACAGGTCCTACAGGTCGCCCAGGAGAGACCCAGTACTTC

clone size: .
V gene: TRBV5-6
J gene: TRBJ2-7
D gene: .
CDR3 protein: CASSLLTEQYF
CDR3 DNA: TGTGCCAGCAGCTTGCTAACTGAGCAGTACTTC

clone size: .
V gene: TRBV23-1
J gene: TRBJ2-3
D gene: .
CDR3 protein: CASSQPPGTGRNTDTQYF
CDR3 DNA: TGCGCCAGCAGTCAACCCCCCGGGACCGGGCGGAACACAGATACGCAGTATTTT

clone size: .
V gene: TRBV5-1
J gene: TRBJ1-1
D gene: TRBD1
CDR3 protein: CASRDRTAKNTEAFF
CDR3 DNA: TGCGCCAGCAGGGACAGGACCGCTAAGAACACTGAAGCTTTCTTT

clone size: .
V gene: TRBV4-2
J gene: TRBJ1-5
D gene: .
CDR3 protein: CASSQVLGSNQPQHF
CDR3 DNA: TGTGCCAGCAGCCAAGTTCTAGGTAGCAATCAGCCCCAGCATTTT

clone size: .
V gene: TRBV9
J gene: TRBJ2-1
D gene: .
CDR3 protein: CASSPQLDLREQFF
CDR3 DNA: TGTGCCAGCAGCCCCCAGCTTGATTTAAGGGAGCAGTTCTTC

clone size: .
V gene: TRBV4-3
J gene: TRBJ2-3
D gene: TRBD2
CDR3 protein: CASSQDVAGGPHTQYF
CDR3 DNA: TGCGCCAGCAGCCAAGATGTAGCGGGAGGGCCTCATACGCAGTATTTT

clone size: .
V gene: TRBV4-1
J gene: TRBJ2-7
D gene: .
CDR3 protein: CASSQDYTGSSYEQYF
CDR3 DNA: TGCGCCAGCAGCCAAGATTACACAGGGAGCTCCTACGAGCAGTACTTC

clone size: .
V gene: TRBV9
J gene: TRBJ2-7
D gene: TRBD2
CDR3 protein: CASSPSGLAYEQYF
CDR3 DNA: TGTGCCAGCAGCCCCTCGGGACTAGCCTACGAGCAGTACTTC

clone size: .
V gene: TRBV7-9
J gene: TRBJ2-2
D gene: .
CDR3 protein: CASSLGWANTGELFF
CDR3 DNA: TGTGCCAGCAGCTTAGGCTGGGCAAACACCGGGGAGCTGTTTTTT

clone size: .
V gene: TRBV4-1
J gene: TRBJ2-1
D gene: .
CDR3 protein: CASSHEGLQGNEQFF
CDR3 DNA: TGCGCCAGCAGCCATGAGGGGCTTCAGGGCAATGAGCAGTTCTTC